The present entry profiles one T cell receptor (beta chain) with its context. The antigen is undetermined. Some clones are missing from TCRdb's copy, which holds only in-frame ones; the method was immunoSEQ multiplex PCR. This table holds 50,000 to 85,000 clones, nearly 85% found once. The sample comes from a study of a mutant IDH1 vaccine in newly diagnosed glioma. Study-wide results and caveats: Pseudoprogression appeared unlinked to shifts in leading peripheral T cell clonotypes.

Time point defined: week 23, last vaccination. Doses consisted of 300 ug of mutant IDH1 20-mer peptide each, paired with topical imiquimod. The specimen comprised PBMCs, sampled from a glioma patient whose treatment included an IDH1 peptide vaccine. This TCR came from a man younger than 35 with glioma.

The CDR3, as DNA: TGTGCTAGTGGTGCAGGGGTCCCAAGGGAGACCCAGTACTTC. Translating it yields CASGAGVPRETQYF. The gene calls are TRBV12-5 and TRBJ2-5; D may be TRBD1 (6 bases). In germline, CDR1 is LGHNT, CDR2 FRNRAP. The CDR3 has 14 amino acids. V gave up 5 bases and J gave up 5 bases, with 15 bases separating them.